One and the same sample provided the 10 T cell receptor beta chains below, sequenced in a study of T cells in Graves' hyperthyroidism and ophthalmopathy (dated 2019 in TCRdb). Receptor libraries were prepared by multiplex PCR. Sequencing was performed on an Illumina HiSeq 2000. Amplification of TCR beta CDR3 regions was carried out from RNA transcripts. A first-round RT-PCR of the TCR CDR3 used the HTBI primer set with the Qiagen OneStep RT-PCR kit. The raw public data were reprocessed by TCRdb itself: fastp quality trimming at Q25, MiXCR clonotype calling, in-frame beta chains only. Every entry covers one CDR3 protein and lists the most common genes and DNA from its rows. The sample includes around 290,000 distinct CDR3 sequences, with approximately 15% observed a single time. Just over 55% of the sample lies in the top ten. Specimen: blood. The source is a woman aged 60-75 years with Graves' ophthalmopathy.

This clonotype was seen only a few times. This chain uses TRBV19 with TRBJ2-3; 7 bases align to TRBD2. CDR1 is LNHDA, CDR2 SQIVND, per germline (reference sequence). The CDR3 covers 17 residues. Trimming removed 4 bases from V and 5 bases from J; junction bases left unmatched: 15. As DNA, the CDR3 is TGTGCCAGTAGTAGGGGGGGGGAGGGTTCCCCAGAAGATACGCAGTATTTT. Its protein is CASSRGGEGSPEDTQYF.

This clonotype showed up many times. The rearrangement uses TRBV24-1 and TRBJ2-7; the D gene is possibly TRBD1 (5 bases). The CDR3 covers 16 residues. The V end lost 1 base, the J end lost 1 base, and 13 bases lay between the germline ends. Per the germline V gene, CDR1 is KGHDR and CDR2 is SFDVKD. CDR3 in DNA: TGTGCCACCAGTGATTTCTCGTCGGCAGGGTCCTACGAGCAGTACTTC. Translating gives CATSDFSSAGSYEQYF.

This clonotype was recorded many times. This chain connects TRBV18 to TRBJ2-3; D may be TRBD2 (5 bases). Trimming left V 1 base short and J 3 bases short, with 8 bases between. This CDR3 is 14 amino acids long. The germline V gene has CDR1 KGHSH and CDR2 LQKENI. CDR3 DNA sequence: TGTGCCAGCTCACCACTTAGCGTAACAGATACGCAGTATTTT. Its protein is CASSPLSVTDTQYF.

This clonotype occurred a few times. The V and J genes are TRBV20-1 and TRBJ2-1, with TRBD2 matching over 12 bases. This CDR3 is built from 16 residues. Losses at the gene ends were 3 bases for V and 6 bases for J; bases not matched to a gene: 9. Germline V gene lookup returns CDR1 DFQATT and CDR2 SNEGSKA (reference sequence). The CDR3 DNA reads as TGCAGTGCTAGGAGCCCGACTAGCGGGAGCTCCAATGAGCAGTTCTTC. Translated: CSARSPTSGSSNEQFF.

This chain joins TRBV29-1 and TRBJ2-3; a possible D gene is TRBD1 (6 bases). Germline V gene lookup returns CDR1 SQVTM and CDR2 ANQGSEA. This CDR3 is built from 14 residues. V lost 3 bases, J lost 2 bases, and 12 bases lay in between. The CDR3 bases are TGCAGCGTTGAGGGGGCCTCACACACAGATACGCAGTATTTT. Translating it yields CSVEGASHTDTQYF.

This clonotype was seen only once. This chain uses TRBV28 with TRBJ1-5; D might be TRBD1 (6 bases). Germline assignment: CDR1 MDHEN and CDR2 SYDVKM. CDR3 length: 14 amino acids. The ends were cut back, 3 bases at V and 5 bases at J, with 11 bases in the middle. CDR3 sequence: CASSLGQLYQPQHF. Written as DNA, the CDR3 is TGTGCCAGCAGTTTGGGACAACTATATCAGCCCCAGCATTTT.

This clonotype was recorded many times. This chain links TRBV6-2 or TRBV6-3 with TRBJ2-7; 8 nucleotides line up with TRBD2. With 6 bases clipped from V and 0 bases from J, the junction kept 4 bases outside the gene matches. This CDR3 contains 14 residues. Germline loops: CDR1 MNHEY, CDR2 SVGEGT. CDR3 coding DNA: TGTGCCAGCAGGGAGAGCGGGGGCTCCTACGAGCAGTACTTC. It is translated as CASRESGGSYEQYF.

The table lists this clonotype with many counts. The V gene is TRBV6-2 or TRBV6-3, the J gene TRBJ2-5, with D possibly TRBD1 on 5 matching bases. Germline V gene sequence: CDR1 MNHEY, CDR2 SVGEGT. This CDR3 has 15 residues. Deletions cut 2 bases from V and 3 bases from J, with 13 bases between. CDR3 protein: CASSYVRASKETQYF. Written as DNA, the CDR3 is TGTGCCAGCAGTTACGTCAGGGCCTCTAAAGAGACCCAGTACTTC.

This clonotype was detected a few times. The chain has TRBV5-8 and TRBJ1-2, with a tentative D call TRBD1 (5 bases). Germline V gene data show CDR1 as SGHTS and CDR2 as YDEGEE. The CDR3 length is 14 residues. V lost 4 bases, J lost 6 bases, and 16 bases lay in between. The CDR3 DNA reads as TGTGCCAGCAGCAGGCAGGGAAGTAGGAATGGCTACACCTTC. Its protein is CASSRQGSRNGYTF. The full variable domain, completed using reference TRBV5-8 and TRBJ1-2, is EAGVTQSPTHLIKTRGQQATLRCSPISGHTSVYWYQQALGLGLQFLLWYDEGEERNRGNFPPRFSGRQFPNYSSELNVNALELEDSALYLCASSRQGSRNGYTFGSGTRLTVV.

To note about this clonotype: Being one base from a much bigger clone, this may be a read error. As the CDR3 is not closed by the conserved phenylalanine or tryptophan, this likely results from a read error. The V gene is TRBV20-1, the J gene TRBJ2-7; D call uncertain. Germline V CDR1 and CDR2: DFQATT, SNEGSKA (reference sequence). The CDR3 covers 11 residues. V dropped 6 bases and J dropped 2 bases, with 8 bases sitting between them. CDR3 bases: TGCAGTGCGTCGATAACCTACGAGCAGTACTCC. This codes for CSASITYEQYS.